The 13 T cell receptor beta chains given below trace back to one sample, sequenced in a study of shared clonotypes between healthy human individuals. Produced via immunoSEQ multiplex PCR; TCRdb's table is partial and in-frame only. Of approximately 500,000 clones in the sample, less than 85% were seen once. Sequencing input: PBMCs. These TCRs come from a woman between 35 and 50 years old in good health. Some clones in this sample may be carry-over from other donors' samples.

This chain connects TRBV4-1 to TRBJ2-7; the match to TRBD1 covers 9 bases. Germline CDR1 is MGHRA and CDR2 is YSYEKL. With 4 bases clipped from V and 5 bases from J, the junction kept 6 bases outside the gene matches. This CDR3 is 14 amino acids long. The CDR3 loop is CASSPTGGRNEQYF. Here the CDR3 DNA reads TGCGCCAGCAGCCCCACAGGGGGCCGGAACGAGCAGTACTTC.

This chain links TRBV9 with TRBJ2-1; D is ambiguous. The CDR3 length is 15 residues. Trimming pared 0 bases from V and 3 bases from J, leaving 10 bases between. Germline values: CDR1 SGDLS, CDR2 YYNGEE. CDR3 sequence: CASSVVGNDYNEQFF. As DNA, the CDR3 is TGTGCCAGCAGCGTAGTGGGGAACGACTACAATGAGCAGTTCTTC.

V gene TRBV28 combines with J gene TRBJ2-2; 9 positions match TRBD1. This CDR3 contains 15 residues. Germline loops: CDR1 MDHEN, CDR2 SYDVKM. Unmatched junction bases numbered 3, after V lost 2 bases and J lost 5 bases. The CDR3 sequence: CASSLAGQGTGELFF. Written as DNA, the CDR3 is TGTGCCAGCAGTTTAGCAGGACAGGGGACCGGGGAGCTGTTTTTT.

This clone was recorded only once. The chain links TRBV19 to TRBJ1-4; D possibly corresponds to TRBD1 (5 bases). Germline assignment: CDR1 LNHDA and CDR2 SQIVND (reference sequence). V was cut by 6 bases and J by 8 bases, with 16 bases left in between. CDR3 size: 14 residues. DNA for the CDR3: TGTGCCAGTAGCCCGGGACGGACGCGAGAAAAACTGTTTTTT. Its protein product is CASSPGRTREKLFF.

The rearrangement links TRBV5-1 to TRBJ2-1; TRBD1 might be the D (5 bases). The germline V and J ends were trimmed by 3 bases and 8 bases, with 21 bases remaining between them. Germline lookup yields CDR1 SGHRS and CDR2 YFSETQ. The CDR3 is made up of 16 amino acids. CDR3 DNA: TGCGCCAGCAGCTACTGGGGCGGTTTAGCCTCGCATGAGCAGTTCTTC. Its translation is CASSYWGGLASHEQFF.

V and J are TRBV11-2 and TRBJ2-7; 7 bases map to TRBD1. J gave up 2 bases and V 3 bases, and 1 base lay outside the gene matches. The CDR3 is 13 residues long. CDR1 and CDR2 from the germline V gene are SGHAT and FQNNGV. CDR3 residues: CASSFGQAYEQYF. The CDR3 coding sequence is TGTGCCAGCAGCTTCGGACAGGCCTACGAGCAGTACTTC. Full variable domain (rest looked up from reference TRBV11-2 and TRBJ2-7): EAGVAQSPRYKIIEKRQSVAFWCNPISGHATLYWYQQILGQGPKLLIQFQNNGVVDDSQLPKDRFSAERLKGVDSTLKIQPAKLEDSAVYLCASSFGQAYEQYFGPGTRLTVT.

The CDR3 protein is CASSLTPPTSGRDTQYF. The CDR3 DNA is TGTGCCAGCAGCTTAACCCCCCCGACTAGCGGGAGAGATACGCAGTATTTT. The chain joins TRBV7-3 to TRBJ2-3; TRBD2 matches 12 bases. The germline CDR1 and CDR2 sequences are SGHTA and FQGTGA. CDR3 length equals 17 residues. V gave up 0 bases and J gave up 5 bases; unmatched junction bases: 6.

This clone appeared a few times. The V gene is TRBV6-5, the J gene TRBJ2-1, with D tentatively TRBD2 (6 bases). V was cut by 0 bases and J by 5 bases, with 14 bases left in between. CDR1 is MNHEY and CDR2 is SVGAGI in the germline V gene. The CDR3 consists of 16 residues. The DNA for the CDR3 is TGTGCCAGCAGTTACTCTGCTAGCGCGACACACAATGAGCAGTTCTTC. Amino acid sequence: CASSYSASATHNEQFF.

Here the CDR3 DNA reads TGCGCCAGCAGTGAGTCTGCTACGACCGGGGAGCTGTTTTTT. Its protein product is CASSESATTGELFF. The V call is TRBV10-1, the J call TRBJ2-2, with unresolved D. The CDR3 sequence is 14 residues long. Germline V gene data show CDR1 as WNHNN and CDR2 as SYGVQD (reference sequence). Deletions cut 0 bases from V and 5 bases from J, with 7 bases between.

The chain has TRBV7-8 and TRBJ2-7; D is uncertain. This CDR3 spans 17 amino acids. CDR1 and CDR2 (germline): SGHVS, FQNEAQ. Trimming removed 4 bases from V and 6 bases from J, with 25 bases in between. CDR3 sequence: CASSSRRLGTRSFEQYF. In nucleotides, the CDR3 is TGTGCCAGCAGCTCCCGGCGGTTGGGTACGAGGTCGTTCGAGCAGTACTTC.

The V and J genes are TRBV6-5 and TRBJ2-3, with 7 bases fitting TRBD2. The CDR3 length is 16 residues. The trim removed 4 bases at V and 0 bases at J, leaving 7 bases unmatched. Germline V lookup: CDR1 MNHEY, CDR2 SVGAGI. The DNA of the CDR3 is TGTGCCAGCAGTTCCCTAGCGGACCCTAGCACAGATACGCAGTATTTT. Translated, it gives CASSSLADPSTDTQYF.

The CDR3 coding sequence is TGTGCCAGCGCCTACAGGGGTTGGAATCAGCCCCAGCATTTT. The encoded protein is CASAYRGWNQPQHF. V and J are TRBV27 and TRBJ1-5; 7 positions agree with TRBD1. The germline V gene has CDR1 MNHEY and CDR2 SMNVEV (reference sequence). The CDR3 covers 14 residues. V dropped 8 bases and J dropped 4; count of bases not matched to a gene: 8.

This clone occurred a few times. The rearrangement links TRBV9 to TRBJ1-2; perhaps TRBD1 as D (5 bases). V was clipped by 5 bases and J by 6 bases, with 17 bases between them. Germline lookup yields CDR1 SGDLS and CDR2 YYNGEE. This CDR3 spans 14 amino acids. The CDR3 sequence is CASRGDGRGDGYTF. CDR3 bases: TGTGCCAGCAGAGGGGACGGGCGAGGGGATGGCTACACCTTC.